Many counts were recorded for the clone carrying this T cell receptor beta chain. RNA transcripts yielded amplified TCR beta CDR3 regions. TCR CDR3 underwent first-round RT-PCR with the HTBI primer set. MiXCR, run by TCRdb on the multiplex PCR reads, gives a single entry per CDR3 protein. The sample records 600,000 to 850,000 distinct CDR3 sequences, about 17% being singletons. Fresh 10 ml peripheral blood yielded PBMCs. The entry originates in a study of T cells in Graves' hyperthyroidism and ophthalmopathy. The CDR3 runs 14 residues. Trimming shortened V by 0 bases and J by 4 bases, and 10 bases separated the two germline ends. CDR1 is SGHRS and CDR2 is YFSETQ in the germline V gene.

What was sequenced was blood. The chain couples TRBV5-1 to TRBJ2-5; tentatively, D is TRBD2 (6 bases). The receptor was isolated from a woman between 45 and 60 years old with Graves' hyperthyroidism that later progressed to Graves' ophthalmopathy. The CDR3 sequence: CASSLVAGTETQYF. The CDR3 DNA reads as TGCGCCAGCAGCTTGGTCGCGGGAACAGAGACCCAGTACTTC.